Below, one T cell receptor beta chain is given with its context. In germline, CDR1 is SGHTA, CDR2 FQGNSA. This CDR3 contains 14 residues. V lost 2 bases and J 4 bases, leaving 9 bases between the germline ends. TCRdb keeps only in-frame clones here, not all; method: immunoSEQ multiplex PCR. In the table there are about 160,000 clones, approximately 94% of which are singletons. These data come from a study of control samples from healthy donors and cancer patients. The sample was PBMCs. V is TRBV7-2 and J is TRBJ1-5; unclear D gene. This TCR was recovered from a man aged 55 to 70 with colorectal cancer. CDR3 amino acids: CASSLSMGNQPQHF. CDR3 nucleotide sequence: TGTGCCAGCAGCTTAAGTATGGGGAATCAGCCCCAGCATTTT.